This TCR beta chain was found in a study of CD8+ T cells in alopecia areata. CDR3 length: 14 residues. With 0 bases clipped from V and 9 bases from J, the junction kept 7 bases outside the gene matches. CDR1 GTSNPN and CDR2 SVGIG come from the germline V gene (reference sequence). Study outcomes and limitations: Within the top 100, expanded CD8+ clones significantly decreased with tofacitinib, as did scalp clonality.

This clone was observed a handful of times. Its antigen is not known. Specified treatment: oral pan-JAK inhibitor, 5-10 mg twice daily. PBMCs, the starting material, were the source of sorted CD4+ and CD8+ T cells. As the sequencing template, cDNA was produced by extracting RNA and reverse transcribing it. Produced via immunoSEQ multiplex PCR; TCRdb's table is partial and in-frame only. The sample consists of 90,000 or so clones, roughly 40% of them appearing once. The material sequenced was CD8+ T cells sorted from blood, taken at week 24, from a patient treated with tofacitinib. The V gene is TRBV30, the J gene TRBJ2-1; 8 positions agree with TRBD1. This receptor was obtained from a human donor with alopecia areata. CDR3 in DNA: TGTGCCTGGAGTGTTGGCCAGGGGGCGGTTGAGCAGTTCTTC. Translating it yields CAWSVGQGAVEQFF.